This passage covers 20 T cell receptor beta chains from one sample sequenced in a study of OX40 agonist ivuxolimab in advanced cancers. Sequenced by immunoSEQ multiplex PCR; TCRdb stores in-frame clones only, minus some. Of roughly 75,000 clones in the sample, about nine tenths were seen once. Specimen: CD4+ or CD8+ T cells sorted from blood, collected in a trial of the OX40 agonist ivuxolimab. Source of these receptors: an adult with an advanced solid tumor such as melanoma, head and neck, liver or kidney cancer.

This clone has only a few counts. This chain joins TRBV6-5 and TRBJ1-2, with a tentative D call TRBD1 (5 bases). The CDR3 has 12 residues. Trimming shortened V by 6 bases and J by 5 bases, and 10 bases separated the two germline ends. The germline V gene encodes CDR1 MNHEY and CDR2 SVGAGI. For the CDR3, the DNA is TGTGCCAGCAGGGGGACGGCGTATGGCTACACCTTC. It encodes CASRGTAYGYTF.

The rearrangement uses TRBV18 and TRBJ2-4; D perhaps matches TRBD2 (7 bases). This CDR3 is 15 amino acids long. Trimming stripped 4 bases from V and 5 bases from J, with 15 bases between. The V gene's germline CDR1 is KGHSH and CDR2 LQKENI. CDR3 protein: CASSQRTGGENIQYF. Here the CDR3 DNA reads TGTGCCAGCTCACAGAGGACGGGGGGCGAAAACATTCAGTACTTC.

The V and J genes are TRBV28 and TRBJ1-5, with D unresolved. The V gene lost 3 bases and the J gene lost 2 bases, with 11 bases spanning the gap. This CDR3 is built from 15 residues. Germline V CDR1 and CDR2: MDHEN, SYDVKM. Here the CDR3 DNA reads TGTGCCAGCAGTTTGGAGGGTCGGGGCAATCAGCCCCAGCATTTT. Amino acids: CASSLEGRGNQPQHF.

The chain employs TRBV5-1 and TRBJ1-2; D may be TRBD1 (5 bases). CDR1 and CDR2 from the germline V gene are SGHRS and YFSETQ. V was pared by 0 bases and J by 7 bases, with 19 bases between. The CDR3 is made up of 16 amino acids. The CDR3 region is CASSLGEGMGDGGYTF. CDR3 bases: TGCGCCAGCAGCTTGGGAGAGGGGATGGGAGACGGTGGCTACACCTTC.

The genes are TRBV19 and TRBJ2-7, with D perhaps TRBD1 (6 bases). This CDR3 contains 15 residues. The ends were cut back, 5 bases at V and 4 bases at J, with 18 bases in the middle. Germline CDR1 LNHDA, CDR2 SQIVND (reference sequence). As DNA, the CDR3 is TGTGCCAGTAGTTCAAGAGGACAGAGATTTTACGAGCAGTACTTC. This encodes CASSSRGQRFYEQYF.

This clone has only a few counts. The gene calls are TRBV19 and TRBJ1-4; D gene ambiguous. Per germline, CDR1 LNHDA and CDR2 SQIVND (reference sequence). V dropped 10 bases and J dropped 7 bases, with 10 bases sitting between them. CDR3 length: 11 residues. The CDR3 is CATMRGEKLFF. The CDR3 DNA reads TGTGCCACCATGCGGGGTGAAAAACTGTTTTTT.

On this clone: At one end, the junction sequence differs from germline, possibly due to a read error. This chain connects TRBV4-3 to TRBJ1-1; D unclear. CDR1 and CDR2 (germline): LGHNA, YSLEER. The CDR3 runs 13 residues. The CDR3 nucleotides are TGCGCCAGCAGCCAAGTTCGGGGTCAGCGCAAACTTTTT. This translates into CASSQVRGQRKLF.

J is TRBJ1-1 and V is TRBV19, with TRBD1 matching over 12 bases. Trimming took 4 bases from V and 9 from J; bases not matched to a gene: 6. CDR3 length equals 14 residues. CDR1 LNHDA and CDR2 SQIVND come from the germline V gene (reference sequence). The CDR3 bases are TGTGCCAGTAGTACCTCCGGGACAGGGGGCAAAGCTTTCTTT. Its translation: CASSTSGTGGKAFF.

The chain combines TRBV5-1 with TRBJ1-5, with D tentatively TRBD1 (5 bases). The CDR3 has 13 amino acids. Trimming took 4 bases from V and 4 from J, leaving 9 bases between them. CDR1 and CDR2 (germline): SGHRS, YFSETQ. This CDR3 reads CASSPGPNQPQHF. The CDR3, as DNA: TGCGCCAGCAGCCCGGGGCCAAATCAGCCCCAGCATTTT.

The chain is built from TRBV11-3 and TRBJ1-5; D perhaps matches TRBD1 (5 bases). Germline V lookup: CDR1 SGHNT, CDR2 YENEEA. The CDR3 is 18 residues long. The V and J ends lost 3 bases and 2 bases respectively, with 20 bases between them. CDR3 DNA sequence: TGTGCCAGCAGCTTCCTTGGGACGGACTCAACTCGCAATCAGCCCCAGCATTTT. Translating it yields CASSFLGTDSTRNQPQHF.

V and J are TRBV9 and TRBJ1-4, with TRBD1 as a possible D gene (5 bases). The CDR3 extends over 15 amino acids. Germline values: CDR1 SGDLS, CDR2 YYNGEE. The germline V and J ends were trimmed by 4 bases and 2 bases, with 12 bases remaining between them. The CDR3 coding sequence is TGTGCCAGCAGCATGGGGGTAGCTACTAATGAAAAACTGTTTTTT. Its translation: CASSMGVATNEKLFF.

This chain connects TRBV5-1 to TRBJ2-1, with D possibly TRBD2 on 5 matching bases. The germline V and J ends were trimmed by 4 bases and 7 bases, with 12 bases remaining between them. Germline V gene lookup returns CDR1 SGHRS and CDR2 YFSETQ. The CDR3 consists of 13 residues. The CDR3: CASSAPTGNEQFF. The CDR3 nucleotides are TGCGCCAGCAGCGCACCCACGGGAAATGAGCAGTTCTTC.

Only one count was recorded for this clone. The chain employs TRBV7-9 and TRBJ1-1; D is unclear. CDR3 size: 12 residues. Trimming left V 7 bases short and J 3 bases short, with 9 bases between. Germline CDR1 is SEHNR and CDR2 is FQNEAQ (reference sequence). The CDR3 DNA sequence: TGTGCCAGCATCAAGGAACACACTGAAGCTTTCTTT. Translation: CASIKEHTEAFF.

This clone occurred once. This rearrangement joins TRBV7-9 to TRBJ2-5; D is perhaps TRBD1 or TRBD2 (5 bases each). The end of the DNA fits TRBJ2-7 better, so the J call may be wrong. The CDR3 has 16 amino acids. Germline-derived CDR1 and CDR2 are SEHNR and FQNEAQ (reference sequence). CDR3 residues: CASSLDGGREKNEQYF. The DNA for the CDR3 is TGTGCCAGCAGCTTAGACGGTGGCAGGGAGAAAAACGAGCAGTACTTC.

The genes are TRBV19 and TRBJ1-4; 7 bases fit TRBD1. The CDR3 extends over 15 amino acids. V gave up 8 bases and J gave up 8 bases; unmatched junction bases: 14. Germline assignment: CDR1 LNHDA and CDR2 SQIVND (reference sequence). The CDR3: CASSQGPTGREKLFF. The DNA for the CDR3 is TGTGCCAGTTCACAGGGGCCGACCGGTAGGGAAAAACTGTTTTTT.

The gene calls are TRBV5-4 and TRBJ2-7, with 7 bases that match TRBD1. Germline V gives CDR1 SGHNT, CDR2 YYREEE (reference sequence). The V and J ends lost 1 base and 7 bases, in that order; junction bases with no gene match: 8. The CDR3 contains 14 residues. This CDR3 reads CASSLRQGLREQYF. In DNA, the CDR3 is TGTGCCAGCAGCTTGCGACAGGGCCTACGGGAGCAGTACTTC.

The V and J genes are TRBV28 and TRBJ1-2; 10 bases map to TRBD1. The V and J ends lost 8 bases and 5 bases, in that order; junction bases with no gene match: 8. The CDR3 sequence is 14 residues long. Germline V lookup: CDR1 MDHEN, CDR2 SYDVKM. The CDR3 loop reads CASVPGTGEYGYTF. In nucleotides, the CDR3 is TGTGCCAGCGTCCCCGGGACAGGGGAATATGGCTACACCTTC.

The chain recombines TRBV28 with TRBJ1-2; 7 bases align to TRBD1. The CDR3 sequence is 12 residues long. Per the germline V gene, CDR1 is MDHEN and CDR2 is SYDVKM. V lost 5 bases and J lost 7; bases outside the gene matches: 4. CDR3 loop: CASSLRTGGYTF. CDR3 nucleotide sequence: TGTGCCAGCAGTCTCAGGACAGGTGGCTACACCTTC.

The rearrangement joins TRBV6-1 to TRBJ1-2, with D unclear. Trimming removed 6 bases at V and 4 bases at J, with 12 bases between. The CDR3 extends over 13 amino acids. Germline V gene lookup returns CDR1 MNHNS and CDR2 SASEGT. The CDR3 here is CASSVQSSYGYTF. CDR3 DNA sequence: TGTGCCAGCAGCGTACAGTCTTCCTATGGCTACACCTTC.

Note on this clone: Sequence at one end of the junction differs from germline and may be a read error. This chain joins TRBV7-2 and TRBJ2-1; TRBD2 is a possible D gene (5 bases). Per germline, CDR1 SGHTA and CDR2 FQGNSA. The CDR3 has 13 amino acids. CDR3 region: CASSLAWLNEQFF. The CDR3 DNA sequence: TGTGCCAGCAGTTTAGCGTGGCTCAATGAGCAGTTCTTC. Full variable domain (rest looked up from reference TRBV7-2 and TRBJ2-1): GAGVSQSPSNKVTEKGKDVELRCDPISGHTALYWYRQSLGQGLEFLIYFQGNSAPDKSGLPSDRFSAERTGGSVSTLTIQRTQQEDSAVYLCASSLAWLNEQFFGPGTRLTVL.